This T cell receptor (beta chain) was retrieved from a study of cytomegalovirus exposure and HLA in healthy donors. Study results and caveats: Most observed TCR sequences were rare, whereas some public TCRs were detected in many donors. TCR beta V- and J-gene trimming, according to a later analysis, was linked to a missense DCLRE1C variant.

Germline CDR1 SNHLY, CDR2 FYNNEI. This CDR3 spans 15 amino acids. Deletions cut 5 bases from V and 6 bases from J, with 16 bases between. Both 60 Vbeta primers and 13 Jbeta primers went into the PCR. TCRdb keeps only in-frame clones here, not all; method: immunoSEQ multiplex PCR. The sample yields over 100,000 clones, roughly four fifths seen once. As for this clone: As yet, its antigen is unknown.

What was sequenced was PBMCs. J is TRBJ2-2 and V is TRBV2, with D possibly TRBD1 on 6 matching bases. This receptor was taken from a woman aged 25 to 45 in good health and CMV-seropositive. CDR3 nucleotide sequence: TGTGCCAGCAGTATCGACAGGTTGGGGCCCGGGGAGCTGTTTTTT. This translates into CASSIDRLGPGELFF.